Shown below are 10 T cell receptor beta chains from a single sample sequenced in a study of T cell repertoires in cytomegalovirus infection. TCRdb re-derived calls from the reads in MiXCR, one entry per CDR3 protein. The table has roughly 920,000 distinct CDR3 sequences, approximately 31% seen once. No antigens are known for them. Sequencing used cultured CD8+ T cells from PBMCs, obtained from culture after CMV antigen stimulation. The receptors derive from a human donor in good health (CMV status not recorded). Some clones in this sample may be carry-over from other donors' samples.

A remark on this clonotype: An end of the junction differs from the germline gene, which may be a read error. CDR3 DNA: TGCGCCAACAGCAAGCGGGGGACAGGGTTACGATATGGCTACACCTTC. This sequence encodes CANSKRGTGLRYGYTF. The rearrangement joins TRBV11-2 to TRBJ1-2; 9 bases fit TRBD1. The CDR3 runs to 16 residues. In germline, CDR1 is SGHAT, CDR2 FQNNGV.

The rearrangement uses TRBV6-5 and TRBJ2-2, with D perhaps TRBD1 or TRBD2 (5 bases each). Per germline, CDR1 MNHEY and CDR2 SVGAGI. The CDR3 runs 17 residues. Trimming shortened V by 4 bases and J by 2 bases, and 17 bases separated the two germline ends. CDR3 nucleotide sequence: TGTGCCAGCAGTTTAGCGTCGGGGCCCCTAAACACCGGGGAGCTGTTTTTT. This encodes CASSLASGPLNTGELFF.

The chain combines TRBV7-4 with TRBJ2-3, with TRBD2 matching over 11 bases. Germline loops: CDR1 SGHVT, CDR2 SQSDAQ. There are 16 residues in the CDR3. J gave up 1 base and V 5 bases, and 5 bases lay outside the gene matches. CDR3 loop: CASSPRLAGRTDTQYF. For the CDR3, the DNA is TGTGCCAGCAGCCCCCGACTAGCGGGGCGCACAGATACGCAGTATTTT. Based on the CDR3 plus reference TRBV7-4 and TRBJ2-3, the full variable domain is GAGVSQSPRYKVAKRGRDVALRCDSISGHVTLYWYRQTLGQGSEVLTYSQSDAQRDKSGRPSGRFSAERPERSVSTLKIQRTEQGDSAVYLCASSPRLAGRTDTQYFGPGTRLTVL.

This chain connects TRBV12-3 or TRBV12-4 to TRBJ1-3, with TRBD1 matching over 8 bases. V dropped 3 bases and J dropped 0; count of bases not matched to a gene: 7. This CDR3 contains 17 residues. CDR3 nucleotides: TGTGCCAGCAGTTTCCTGACAGGGGCCGTCTCTGGAAACACCATATATTTT. The encoded protein is CASSFLTGAVSGNTIYF.

This clonotype was observed many times. V gene TRBV7-2 combines with J gene TRBJ2-7; no reliable D call. This CDR3 is built from 11 residues. From germline, CDR1 is SGHTA and CDR2 FQGNSA. The V end was cut by 8 bases, the J end by 3 bases, with 8 bases between. CDR3: CASRQYYEQYF. CDR3 DNA sequence: TGTGCCAGCCGACAATACTACGAGCAGTACTTC. Supplemented by reference TRBV7-2 and TRBJ2-7, the full variable domain reads GAGVSQSPSNKVTEKGKDVELRCDPISGHTALYWYRQSLGQGLEFLIYFQGNSAPDKSGLPSDRFSAERTGGSVSTLTIQRTQQEDSAVYLCASRQYYEQYFGPGTRLTVT.

V and J are TRBV20-1 and TRBJ1-1, with D maybe TRBD1 (6 bases). The CDR3 is made up of 15 amino acids. Trimming removed 5 bases at V and 2 bases at J, with 18 bases between. Germline CDR1 is DFQATT and CDR2 is SNEGSKA (reference sequence). CDR3 sequence reads: CSASPDSSGNTEAFF. In nucleotides, the CDR3 is TGCAGTGCTTCCCCGGACAGCTCGGGTAACACTGAAGCTTTCTTT.

About this clonotype itself: One end of the junction is discordant with germline, which a read error may explain. The rearrangement joins TRBV12-3 or TRBV12-4 to TRBJ2-1, with TRBD2 identical over 7 bases. The CDR3 length is 15 residues. CDR3 nucleotides: TGTGCCAGCGGTTTAACGGGAGGCTCCTACAATGAGCAGTTCTTC. Encoded protein: CASGLTGGSYNEQFF.

The genes are TRBV6-6 and TRBJ2-2, with TRBD1 as a possible D gene (6 bases). The germline gives CDR1 MNHNY, CDR2 SVGAGI (reference sequence). V shed 6 bases and J shed 7 bases, with 18 bases lying between them. The CDR3 length is 15 residues. The CDR3 spells CASSTTPGAGGELFF. The CDR3 DNA reads as TGTGCCAGCAGCACAACCCCAGGGGCGGGCGGGGAGCTGTTTTTT.

The chain employs TRBV6-5 and TRBJ2-3, with D possibly called TRBD1 or TRBD2 (6 bases each). V gave up 2 bases and J gave up 0 bases, with 9 bases separating them. CDR1 MNHEY and CDR2 SVGAGI come from the germline V gene. CDR3 size: 15 residues. The CDR3 coding sequence is TGTGCCAGCAGTTACGGGGGGCATAGCACAGATACGCAGTATTTT. Encoded protein: CASSYGGHSTDTQYF.

The V call is TRBV28, the J call TRBJ2-7; 8 bases are shared with TRBD1. In germline, CDR1 is MDHEN, CDR2 SYDVKM. V trimming: 5 bases; J trimming: 3 bases; junction bases outside the gene matches: 9. This CDR3 comprises 15 residues. Written as DNA, the CDR3 is TGTGCCAGCAGTGGCCGGGACAGGACGGACTACGAGCAGTACGTC. Translation: CASSGRDRTDYEQYV.